The 26 T cell receptor beta chains listed next were all sequenced from one sample in a study of T cell responses to AZD1222 COVID-19 vaccine. Repertoires were generated with immunoSEQ multiplex PCR, while TCRdb's copy carries only in-frame clones and drops some. The repertoire has some 200,000 clones, approximately 93% of them found once; the top ten carry about 3.9%. This material consisted of peripheral blood, taken on day 0 of AZD1222 vaccination. These TCRs come from an adult in good health.

The chain is built from TRBV5-1 and TRBJ2-5, with TRBD2 matching 8 bases. The germline gives CDR1 SGHRS, CDR2 YFSETQ. With 7 bases clipped from V and 5 bases from J, the junction kept 10 bases outside the gene matches. The CDR3 is 14 residues long. The CDR3 DNA sequence: TGCGCCAGCCAGGGCGGGAGGAGCATCGAGACCCAGTACTTC. Amino acid sequence: CASQGGRSIETQYF.

This clone was detected once. The chain carries TRBV7-6 and TRBJ2-1; TRBD2 aligns across 10 bases. Per germline, CDR1 SGHVS and CDR2 FNYEAQ. This CDR3 region has 16 residues. With 2 bases clipped from V and 8 bases from J, the junction kept 9 bases outside the gene matches. CDR3: CASSLKPAGGRYEQFF. The CDR3 nucleotides read TGTGCCAGCAGCTTAAAACCAGCGGGAGGGCGGTATGAGCAGTTCTTC.

The chain couples TRBV6-5 to TRBJ1-4; the D gene is possibly TRBD1 (5 bases). In germline, CDR1 is MNHEY, CDR2 SVGAGI. V lost 8 bases, J lost 8 bases, and 21 bases lay in between. The CDR3 length is 15 residues. The CDR3 is CASWDLGGVGEKLFF. CDR3 DNA sequence: TGTGCCAGCTGGGACCTCGGGGGGGTAGGGGAAAAACTGTTTTTT.

This clone appeared a single time. V gene TRBV18 combines with J gene TRBJ2-7; 11 bases align to TRBD2. Trimming cost V 0 bases and J 3 bases; bases outside gene matches: 4. CDR1 is KGHSH, CDR2 LQKENI, per germline. The CDR3 totals 16 residues. The CDR3 loop is CASSPPLLAGGYEQYF. The CDR3 DNA reads as TGTGCCAGCTCACCACCTTTGCTAGCGGGGGGCTACGAGCAGTACTTC.

V gene TRBV11-3 combines with J gene TRBJ2-1; the match to TRBD2 covers 7 bases. J lost 4 bases, V lost 3 bases, and 6 bases had no gene match. The CDR3 runs 15 residues. The germline gives CDR1 SGHNT, CDR2 YENEEA. In DNA form, the CDR3 reads TGTGCCAGCAGCTTGGCTAGCGGACCATACAATGAGCAGTTCTTC. This translates into CASSLASGPYNEQFF.

The chain uses TRBV5-4 and TRBJ1-4, with a weak D call TRBD1 (5 bases). Trimming left V 4 bases short and J 6 bases short, with 16 bases between. Germline V gene sequence: CDR1 SGHNT, CDR2 YYREEE (reference sequence). CDR3 length: 15 amino acids. The DNA for the CDR3 is TGTGCCAGCAGCGGGTCGACAGCACCGTATGAAAAACTGTTTTTT. It specifies CASSGSTAPYEKLFF.

The V gene is TRBV7-9, the J gene TRBJ1-1; D gene uncertain. The CDR3 spans 16 residues. Germline assignment: CDR1 SEHNR and CDR2 FQNEAQ (reference sequence). Trimming removed 1 base from V and 5 bases from J, with 17 bases in between. In DNA, the CDR3 is TGTGCCAGCAGCTTAGTCGGTGGGGAAGGAAGGACTGAAGCTTTCTTT. Residues: CASSLVGGEGRTEAFF. Full variable domain (outside the CDR3, taken from reference TRBV7-9 and TRBJ1-1): DTGVSQNPRHKITKRGQNVTFRCDPISEHNRLYWYRQTLGQGPEFLTYFQNEAQLEKSRLLSDRFSAERPKGSFSTLEIQRTEQGDSAMYLCASSLVGGEGRTEAFFGQGTRLTVV.

The CDR3 sequence is CASSLEGLASWGAGELFF. Written as DNA, the CDR3 is TGTGCCAGCAGCTTAGAAGGACTAGCGTCATGGGGGGCCGGGGAGCTGTTTTTT. The chain combines TRBV7-9 with TRBJ2-2, with TRBD2 identical over 9 bases. The ends lost 1 base at V and 6 bases at J; junction bases unmatched: 12. The CDR3 is 18 amino acids. Germline-derived CDR1 and CDR2 are SEHNR and FQNEAQ (reference sequence).

The rearrangement joins TRBV10-3 to TRBJ2-1, with 8 bases matching TRBD1. The germline V gene has CDR1 ENHRY and CDR2 SYGVKD. V was pared by 8 bases and J by 0 bases, with 3 bases of the junction left unmatched. This CDR3 is 14 amino acids long. CDR3 coding DNA: TGTGCCATCGGAACAGGGGGCTCCTACAATGAGCAGTTCTTC. It yields the protein CAIGTGGSYNEQFF.

The genes are TRBV7-2 and TRBJ1-1, with a weak D call TRBD1 (5 bases). Trimming removed 1 base from V and 0 bases from J, with 9 bases in between. Germline V gene sequence: CDR1 SGHTA, CDR2 FQGNSA. The CDR3 runs 15 residues. Here the CDR3 DNA reads TGTGCCAGCAGCTTAGTCCGGGGGTTGAACACTGAAGCTTTCTTT. This encodes CASSLVRGLNTEAFF.

The V and J genes are TRBV5-1 and TRBJ1-4; the match to TRBD1 covers 9 bases. J gave up 8 bases and V 0 bases, and 2 bases lay outside the gene matches. This CDR3 region has 14 residues. From germline, CDR1 is SGHRS and CDR2 YFSETQ. CDR3 protein: CASSLDRGREKLFF. Here the CDR3 DNA reads TGCGCCAGCAGCTTGGACAGGGGGCGGGAAAAACTGTTTTTT.

This clone came up many times. This chain uses TRBV14 with TRBJ1-3; the match to TRBD1 covers 7 bases. The V segment lost 4 bases and the J segment 2 bases; nucleotides outside the gene matches: 5. CDR3 size: 15 residues. Per germline, CDR1 SGHDN and CDR2 FVKESK. The CDR3 DNA is TGTGCCAGCAGCCCAGGGACAGCCACTGGAAACACCATATATTTT. Protein sequence: CASSPGTATGNTIYF.

The chain employs TRBV19 and TRBJ2-2; 9 bases are a match to TRBD1. Unmatched junction bases numbered 4, after V lost 5 bases and J lost 6 bases. Germline V gene sequence: CDR1 LNHDA, CDR2 SQIVND (reference sequence). The CDR3 runs to 14 residues. The chain's CDR3 is CASSVGQGPGELFF. The CDR3 DNA reads TGTGCCAGTAGTGTAGGACAGGGGCCCGGGGAGCTGTTTTTT.

The genes are TRBV3-1 (or the pseudogene TRBV3-2) and TRBJ1-2; maybe TRBD1 (6 bases). The CDR3 is made up of 14 amino acids. V was clipped by 4 bases and J by 5 bases, with 14 bases between them. Germline CDR1 is LGHDT and CDR2 is YNNKEL (reference sequence). The chain's CDR3 is CASSLWDTPYGYTF. As DNA, the CDR3 is TGTGCCAGCAGCCTCTGGGACACACCATATGGCTACACCTTC.

Here the CDR3 DNA reads TGCGCCAGCCCCCAAGGGACAGGAACCTACGAGCAGTACTTC. It is translated as CASPQGTGTYEQYF. The chain links TRBV23-1 to TRBJ2-7, with 8 bases that match TRBD1. TRBV23-1 counts as an open reading frame of uncertain function. V gave up 8 bases and J gave up 2 bases; unmatched junction bases: 8. The CDR3 has 14 amino acids.

The chain has TRBV5-4 and TRBJ1-2, with D possibly being TRBD1 (6 bases). The CDR3 has 13 residues. Deletions cut 2 bases from V and 6 bases from J, with 11 bases between. CDR1 is SGHNT, CDR2 YYREEE, per germline (reference sequence). CDR3 coding DNA: TGTGCCAGCAGCTTCGACAGGAGCAATGGCTACACCTTC. Protein: CASSFDRSNGYTF. Full variable domain (rest looked up from reference TRBV5-4 and TRBJ1-2): ETGVTQSPTHLIKTRGQQVTLRCSSQSGHNTVSWYQQALGQGPQFIFQYYREEENGRGNFPPRFSGLQFPNYSSELNVNALELDDSALYLCASSFDRSNGYTFGSGTRLTVV.

This chain joins TRBV10-1 and TRBJ1-6; tentative D call: TRBD1 (5 bases). The CDR3 is 12 amino acids. V lost 2 bases, J lost 12 bases, and 8 bases lay in between. Germline V gene sequence: CDR1 WNHNN, CDR2 SYGVQD (reference sequence). CDR3 amino acids: CASSEGTQPLHF. For the CDR3, the DNA is TGCGCCAGCAGTGAGGGGACTCAACCCCTCCACTTT.

This chain joins TRBV19 and TRBJ1-4; 7 nucleotides agree with TRBD1. V trimming: 3 bases; J trimming: 4 bases; junction bases outside the gene matches: 8. The germline V gene encodes CDR1 LNHDA and CDR2 SQIVND (reference sequence). CDR3 length equals 16 residues. CDR3 region: CASSIENRGLNEKLFF. As DNA, the CDR3 is TGTGCCAGTAGTATCGAAAACAGGGGACTTAATGAAAAACTGTTTTTT. Combining the CDR3 with reference TRBV19 and TRBJ1-4 gives the whole variable domain DGGITQSPKYLFRKEGQNVTLSCEQNLNHDAMYWYRQDPGQGLRLIYYSQIVNDFQKGDIAEGYSVSREKKESFPLTVTSAQKNPTAFYLCASSIENRGLNEKLFFGSGTQLSVL.

The chain recombines TRBV7-6 with TRBJ1-1, with unresolved D. Germline CDR1 is SGHVS and CDR2 is FNYEAQ. Trimming shortened V by 6 bases and J by 3 bases, and 11 bases separated the two germline ends. The CDR3 runs to 13 residues. The CDR3 reads CASSFRWDTEAFF. DNA of the CDR3: TGTGCCAGCAGTTTTAGGTGGGACACTGAAGCTTTCTTT.

CDR3 DNA sequence: TGTGCCAGCAGCTTTAGCCCTGGGGATGAGCAGTTCTTC. Translated, it gives CASSFSPGDEQFF. The chain links TRBV11-1 to TRBJ2-1; D unclear. This CDR3 contains 13 residues. Between the trimmed V and J ends, which lost 3 bases and 8 bases, there was a span of 11 bases. CDR1 and CDR2 (germline): SGHAT, FQDESV (reference sequence).

V usage is TRBV6-1 and J usage is TRBJ1-2, with a possible D match to TRBD1 (5 bases). Germline-derived CDR1 and CDR2 are MNHNS and SASEGT. The CDR3 loop spans 15 amino acids. The V end was cut by 3 bases, the J end by 1 base, with 12 bases between. CDR3 in amino acids: CASSDGAVLNYGYTF. CDR3 nucleotide sequence: TGTGCCAGCAGTGATGGGGCAGTGCTTAACTATGGCTACACCTTC.

The chain is built from TRBV5-1 and TRBJ2-3; D is perhaps TRBD2 (6 bases). The CDR3 is 14 residues long. V dropped 2 bases and J dropped 4 bases, with 11 bases sitting between them. CDR1 SGHRS and CDR2 YFSETQ come from the germline V gene. The CDR3 sequence: CASSLGWRADTQYF. CDR3 DNA sequence: TGCGCCAGCAGCTTAGGGTGGAGGGCAGATACGCAGTATTTT.

The J gene is TRBJ1-1, the V gene TRBV7-9; 7 bases match TRBD1. V dropped 5 bases and J dropped 3; count of bases not matched to a gene: 6. CDR3 length: 14 residues. Germline CDR1 reads SEHNR; CDR2 reads FQNEAQ (reference sequence). The CDR3 protein is CASSAPRGDTEAFF. The CDR3 bases are TGTGCCAGCAGCGCACCCAGGGGGGACACTGAAGCTTTCTTT. The whole variable domain, filled in from reference TRBV7-9 and TRBJ1-1, reads DTGVSQNPRHKITKRGQNVTFRCDPISEHNRLYWYRQTLGQGPEFLTYFQNEAQLEKSRLLSDRFSAERPKGSFSTLEIQRTEQGDSAMYLCASSAPRGDTEAFFGQGTRLTVV.

The chain joins TRBV18 to TRBJ2-7; D is unclear. The CDR3 has 15 amino acids. The germline V gene encodes CDR1 KGHSH and CDR2 LQKENI. Trimming cost V 2 bases and J 5 bases, with 16 bases left between them. CDR3 bases: TGTGCCAGCTCACCAATTGCGACCGCAATCCACGAGCAGTACTTC. It encodes CASSPIATAIHEQYF.

The chain combines TRBV7-9 with TRBJ2-7; D is possibly TRBD1 (6 bases). V dropped 3 bases and J dropped 4 bases, with 16 bases sitting between them. The germline gives CDR1 SEHNR, CDR2 FQNEAQ (reference sequence). This CDR3 contains 15 residues. This chain's CDR3 is CASSFGTGTLYEQYF. The CDR3 DNA reads as TGTGCCAGCAGCTTTGGAACCGGGACACTGTACGAGCAGTACTTC.

The genes are TRBV19 and TRBJ2-3, with no clear D. Germline V CDR1 and CDR2: LNHDA, SQIVND (reference sequence). CDR3 size: 14 residues. Trimming shortened V by 5 bases and J by 3 bases, and 12 bases separated the two germline ends. The CDR3 reads CASSDSVATDTQYF. For the CDR3, the DNA is TGTGCCAGTAGTGATTCGGTTGCGACAGATACGCAGTATTTT.